This paragraph covers one T cell receptor (beta chain) sequence. These data originate in a study of blood T cell repertoires in COVID-19. In the original workflow: It was from reference gene primer amplification that nucleated cell counts were estimated. Produced via immunoSEQ multiplex PCR; TCRdb's table is partial and in-frame only. For V, J and clone size, that table is used; D and trimming come from the DNA. The profile shows around 60,000 clones, roughly nine tenths of them singletons. The sample taken for sequencing was peripheral blood. This sequence originates from a woman in her sixties or seventies with COVID-19, enrolled during active disease.

The CDR3 DNA is TGTGCCAGTAGTTCACTAGGCCAGGGGGCGATTGAAAAACTGTTTTTT. As protein: CASSSLGQGAIEKLFF. The chain couples TRBV19 to TRBJ1-4; 8 positions match TRBD1. Trimming removed 5 bases from V and 7 bases from J; junction bases left unmatched: 12. Germline CDR1 LNHDA, CDR2 SQIVND (reference sequence). The CDR3 covers 16 residues.